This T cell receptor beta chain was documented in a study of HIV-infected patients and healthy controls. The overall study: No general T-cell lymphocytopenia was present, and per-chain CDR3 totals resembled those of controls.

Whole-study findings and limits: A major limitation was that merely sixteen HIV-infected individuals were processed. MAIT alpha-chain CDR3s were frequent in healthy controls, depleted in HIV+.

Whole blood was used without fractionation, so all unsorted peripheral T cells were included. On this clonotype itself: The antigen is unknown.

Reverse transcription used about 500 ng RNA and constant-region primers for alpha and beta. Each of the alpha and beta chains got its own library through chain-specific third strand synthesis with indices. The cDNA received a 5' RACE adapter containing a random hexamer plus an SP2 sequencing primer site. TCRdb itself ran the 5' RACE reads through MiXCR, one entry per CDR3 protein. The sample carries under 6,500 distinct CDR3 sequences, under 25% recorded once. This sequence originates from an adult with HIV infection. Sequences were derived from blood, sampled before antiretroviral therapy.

The CDR3 sequence: CASSHSGDPGELFF. The DNA of the CDR3 is TGTGCCAGCAGCCATAGCGGGGATCCCGGGGAGCTGTTTTTT. V gene TRBV7-9 combines with J gene TRBJ2-2; TRBD2 matches 8 bases. The CDR3 spans 14 residues. J was trimmed by 6 bases and V by 5 bases; bases with no gene match: 5. Germline V gives CDR1 SEHNR, CDR2 FQNEAQ (reference sequence).